A single T cell receptor (beta chain) is shown here with its context. V was trimmed by 6 bases and J by 0 bases, leaving 20 bases between them. The CDR3 runs to 17 residues. Germline V CDR1 and CDR2: MDHEN, SYDVKM. The data belong to a study of blood T cell repertoires in COVID-19. The overall study: Collection of acute and convalescent COVID-19 samples took place in the United States, Italy and Spain. PBMCs, B-cell-depleted T cells, or T cells provided the cDNA or gDNA that made up the material.

Assay used: immunoSEQ multiplex PCR; TCRdb lists only in-frame clones, some missing. The sample lists about 74,000 clones, 60% to 85% seen once, with around 20% in the top ten. The material sequenced was peripheral blood. The chain uses TRBV28 and TRBJ1-2, with D possibly being TRBD1 (6 bases). The sequence was obtained from a man aged 70-80 years with acute or convalescent COVID-19. CDR3: CASSHVQGSPANYGYTF. In DNA, the CDR3 is TGTGCCAGCAGCCACGTACAGGGCTCCCCCGCTAACTATGGCTACACCTTC.